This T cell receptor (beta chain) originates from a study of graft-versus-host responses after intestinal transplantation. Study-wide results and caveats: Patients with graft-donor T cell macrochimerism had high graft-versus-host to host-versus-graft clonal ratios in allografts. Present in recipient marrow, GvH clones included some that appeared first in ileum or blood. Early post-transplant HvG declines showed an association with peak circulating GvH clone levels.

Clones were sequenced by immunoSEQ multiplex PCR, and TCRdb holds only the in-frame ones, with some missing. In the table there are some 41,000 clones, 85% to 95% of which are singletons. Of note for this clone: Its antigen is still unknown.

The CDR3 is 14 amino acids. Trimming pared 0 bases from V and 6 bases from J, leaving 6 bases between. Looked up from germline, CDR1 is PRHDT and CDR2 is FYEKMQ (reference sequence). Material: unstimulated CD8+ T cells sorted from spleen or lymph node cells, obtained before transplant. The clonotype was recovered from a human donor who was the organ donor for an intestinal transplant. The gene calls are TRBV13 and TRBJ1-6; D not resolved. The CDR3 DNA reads TGTGCCAGCAGCTTAGGAATCGCTAATTCACCCCTCCACTTT. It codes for CASSLGIANSPLHF.